This T cell receptor beta chain was documented in a study of T cell responses to AZD1222 COVID-19 vaccine. As for the study in general: Investigators merged groups given second doses at roughly 4 or roughly 12 weeks.

Clones were sequenced by immunoSEQ multiplex PCR, and TCRdb holds only the in-frame ones, with some missing. This sample has some 120,000 clones, with around 89% found just once. This clone was counted once. This CDR3 contains 13 residues. The germline V gene encodes CDR1 MGHRA and CDR2 YSYEKL. Trimming shortened V by 4 bases and J by 0 bases, and 6 bases separated the two germline ends. The sequence came from an adult in good health. The V call is TRBV4-1, the J call TRBJ1-1; D is unclear. The sample consisted of peripheral blood, taken on day 0 of AZD1222 vaccination. CDR3: CASSPLMNTEAFF. As DNA, the CDR3 is TGCGCCAGCAGCCCCCTTATGAACACTGAAGCTTTCTTT.